These 14 T cell receptor beta chains share one sample of origin, sequenced in a study of T cells after yellow fever vaccination. One entry per CDR3 protein, called by TCRdb with MiXCR from the 5' RACE reads. Among under 200,000 distinct CDR3 sequences listed, approximately 6.8% were seen once. The source material was CD4+ T cells sorted from PBMCs, sampled less than 6 days after the first yellow fever vaccination. The receptor set was obtained from a man between 18 and 35 years old who received the YFV17D yellow fever vaccine.

This clonotype was detected only a few times. The rearrangement uses TRBV7-9 and TRBJ2-7; 7 bases are shared with TRBD2. The V segment lost 6 bases and the J segment 5 bases; nucleotides outside the gene matches: 10. The CDR3 is 14 residues long. Germline CDR1 reads SEHNR; CDR2 reads FQNEAQ (reference sequence). The DNA of the CDR3 is TGTGCCAGCAGACCCTCGGGGCGGGGGAACGAGCAGTACTTC. Residues: CASRPSGRGNEQYF.

This clonotype was counted many times. The chain is built from TRBV20-1 and TRBJ1-3, with D hard to call. The CDR3 extends over 14 amino acids. CDR1 is DFQATT and CDR2 is SNEGSKA in the germline V gene (reference sequence). V was cut by 0 bases and J by 1 base, with 7 bases left in between. DNA for the CDR3: TGCAGTGCTAGAGATTTGATATCTGGAAACACCATATATTTT. Translating it yields CSARDLISGNTIYF.

Ten or more counts support this clonotype. This chain joins TRBV5-1 and TRBJ2-1, with D perhaps TRBD1 (5 bases). Germline assignment: CDR1 SGHRS and CDR2 YFSETQ. The CDR3 loop spans 13 amino acids. V shed 4 bases and J shed 7 bases, with 12 bases lying between them. The CDR3 loop reads CASSAIDRNEQFF. In DNA, the CDR3 is TGCGCCAGCAGCGCAATCGACAGAAATGAGCAGTTCTTC.

The V gene is TRBV3-1, the J gene TRBJ2-3; 10 nucleotides align to TRBD2. This CDR3 region has 15 residues. The germline CDR1 and CDR2 sequences are LGHDT and YNNKEL (reference sequence). V gave up 4 bases and J gave up 2 bases; unmatched junction bases: 3. In nucleotides, the CDR3 is TGTGCCAGCAGCCCCCTAGCGGGGGTCACAGATACGCAGTATTTT. Translation gives CASSPLAGVTDTQYF.

This clonotype was seen at least ten times. The rearrangement uses TRBV20-1 and TRBJ1-1; 8 bases line up with TRBD1. The CDR3 is made up of 17 amino acids. The V gene end was trimmed by 6 bases and the J gene end by 1 base; junction bases not matched to a gene: 16. The germline V gene has CDR1 DFQATT and CDR2 SNEGSKA (reference sequence). The CDR3 coding sequence is TGCAGTGCCCTAGAGGTTTACAGGGGGAGTTCGAACACTGAAGCTTTCTTT. Translation gives CSALEVYRGSSNTEAFF.

A few counts support this clonotype. The V call is TRBV28, the J call TRBJ2-7; TRBD2 aligns across 13 bases. This CDR3 region has 14 residues. CDR1 and CDR2 from the germline V gene are MDHEN and SYDVKM. The V gene end was trimmed by 7 bases and the J gene end by 6 bases; junction bases not matched to a gene: 6. CDR3 nucleotides: TGTGCCAGCATTAGGACTAGCGGGGGTTTCGAGCAGTACGTC. It encodes CASIRTSGGFEQYV.

This clonotype was counted at least ten times. The rearrangement joins TRBV12-3 or TRBV12-4 to TRBJ1-4; D gene uncertain. Trimming removed 5 bases from V and 6 bases from J, with 22 bases in between. The CDR3 is 17 residues long. The CDR3 coding sequence is TGTGCCAGCAGTCCTACCCCGGGGTGGGGTGTGGATGAAAAACTGTTTTTT. It specifies CASSPTPGWGVDEKLFF.

In this sample, this clonotype turned up many times. The chain employs TRBV6-5 and TRBJ1-4, with 11 positions matching TRBD1. Germline CDR1 and CDR2: MNHEY and SVGAGI. The V segment lost 3 bases and the J segment 7 bases; nucleotides outside the gene matches: 7. The length of the CDR3 is 16 residues. CDR3 nucleotides: TGTGCCAGCAGTTATTCACCGGGACAGGGGGGTGAAAAACTGTTTTTT. Residues: CASSYSPGQGGEKLFF.

This clonotype showed up many times. The J gene is TRBJ1-2, the V gene TRBV7-9; D is undetermined. Trimming pared 5 bases from V and 2 bases from J, leaving 18 bases between. Germline CDR1 reads SEHNR; CDR2 reads FQNEAQ (reference sequence). This CDR3 region has 16 residues. The CDR3 region is CASSRLSHGENYGYTF. CDR3 DNA: TGTGCCAGCAGCCGTCTTTCCCACGGGGAAAACTATGGCTACACCTTC.

Of note for this clonotype: A much bigger clone sits one base away, suggesting this may be a read error. This rearrangement joins TRBV4-3 to TRBJ2-7; no reliable D call. The germline CDR1 and CDR2 sequences are LGHNA and YSLEER. The CDR3 length is 13 residues. CDR3 DNA sequence: TGCGCCAGCAGACAAGATTTGGGCTACGAGCAGTACGTC. Its translation: CASRQDLGYEQYV.

The sample holds many counts of this clonotype. The chain carries TRBV7-9 and TRBJ2-1; the match to TRBD2 covers 15 bases. V lost 8 bases to trimming and J lost 0 bases; unmatched junction nucleotides: 14. The germline V gene encodes CDR1 SEHNR and CDR2 FQNEAQ (reference sequence). This CDR3 region has 20 residues. The CDR3 sequence: CASLRGTSGGLVSSYNEQFF. The CDR3 DNA reads as TGTGCCAGCCTCCGGGGGACTAGCGGGGGGCTCGTTAGCTCCTACAATGAGCAGTTCTTC.

This clonotype was counted many times. The chain combines TRBV5-1 with TRBJ2-3; tentatively, D is TRBD1 or TRBD2 (7 bases each). CDR3 size: 17 residues. The V gene lost 3 bases and the J gene lost 1 base, with 18 bases spanning the gap. CDR1 and CDR2 from the germline V gene are SGHRS and YFSETQ. DNA for the CDR3: TGCGCCAGCAGCTCTCCCCCGGGAGGACAGGGCACAGATACGCAGTATTTT. It is translated as CASSSPPGGQGTDTQYF.

This clonotype was detected ten times or more. The rearrangement uses TRBV14 and TRBJ1-3; maybe TRBD1 (6 bases). The CDR3 is 14 amino acids. Germline CDR1 is SGHDN and CDR2 is FVKESK. V was pared by 5 bases and J by 4 bases, with 12 bases between. The CDR3, as DNA: TGTGCCAGCAGCTCCAGGGGTTCGGGAAACACCATATATTTT. As protein: CASSSRGSGNTIYF.

This clonotype was detected a few times. The chain joins TRBV9 to TRBJ2-7, with 10 bases lining up with TRBD1. The V gene end was trimmed by 0 bases and the J gene end by 5 bases; junction bases not matched to a gene: 11. The length of the CDR3 is 17 residues. Germline V gene lookup returns CDR1 SGDLS and CDR2 YYNGEE. CDR3 residues: CASSVDPGGQGVDEQYF. The CDR3 bases are TGTGCCAGCAGCGTAGATCCGGGAGGACAGGGGGTTGACGAGCAGTACTTC.